Following are 23 T cell receptor beta chains from one sample sequenced in a study of T cell responses to AZD1222 COVID-19 vaccine. Profiled with immunoSEQ multiplex PCR; TCRdb holds only in-frame clones, not every one. The table lists about 86,000 clones, approximately 88% of them singletons. Source: peripheral blood, taken on day 0 of AZD1222 vaccination. Receptor source: an adult in good health.

V is TRBV6-2 or TRBV6-3 and J is TRBJ2-1; 12 positions match TRBD2. This CDR3 has 20 amino acids. Germline V gene lookup returns CDR1 MNHEY and CDR2 SVGEGT. V trimming: 0 bases; J trimming: 4 bases; junction bases outside the gene matches: 13. The CDR3 coding sequence is TGTGCCAGCAGTTACTCCCGATTTCGACTAGCGGGAGCGAGGTACAATGAGCAGTTCTTC. Translation: CASSYSRFRLAGARYNEQFF.

This chain connects TRBV19 to TRBJ1-1; 7 bases are shared with TRBD1. The CDR3 consists of 16 residues. With V trimmed by 1 base and J by 0 bases, 5 bases remained unmatched. Germline loops: CDR1 LNHDA, CDR2 SQIVND (reference sequence). CDR3 residues: CASSIAPTGLNTEAFF. In DNA, the CDR3 is TGTGCCAGTAGTATAGCCCCGACAGGGTTGAACACTGAAGCTTTCTTT.

The chain is built from TRBV2 and TRBJ1-2; possible D gene TRBD1, 6 bases. CDR3 length: 13 amino acids. Germline CDR1 and CDR2: SNHLY and FYNNEI. V shed 9 bases and J shed 5 bases, with 16 bases lying between them. The CDR3 region is CASRAGEEYGYTF. The CDR3 region has the DNA TGTGCCAGTCGTGCAGGGGAGGAGTATGGCTACACCTTC.

The V gene is TRBV6-2 or TRBV6-3, the J gene TRBJ2-7; possibly TRBD1 or TRBD2 for D (5 bases each). The V and J ends lost 0 bases and 3 bases respectively, with 21 bases between them. The CDR3 is made up of 18 amino acids. Germline CDR1 reads MNHEY; CDR2 reads SVGEGT. The CDR3: CASSYSLRGTGTNYEQYF. The DNA of the CDR3 is TGTGCCAGCAGTTACTCCCTCCGGGGCACGGGGACGAACTACGAGCAGTACTTC.

This rearrangement joins TRBV28 to TRBJ2-2; either TRBD1 or TRBD2 may supply D (5 bases each). The CDR3 sequence is 13 residues long. V lost 8 bases to trimming and J lost 2 bases, with 9 bases between them. Germline CDR1 and CDR2: MDHEN and SYDVKM. CDR3 loop: CASEGPNTGELFF. CDR3 sequence (DNA): TGTGCCAGCGAGGGACCCAACACCGGGGAGCTGTTTTTT.

The V call is TRBV4-3, the J call TRBJ2-7, with TRBD1 as a possible D gene (5 bases). Trimming left V 4 bases short and J 4 bases short, with 14 bases between. The CDR3 is 14 residues long. Germline V gives CDR1 LGHNA, CDR2 YSLEER. The CDR3 sequence: CASSPGRVAYEQYF. In DNA form, the CDR3 reads TGCGCCAGCAGCCCCGGCAGGGTGGCTTACGAGCAGTACTTC.

The V call is TRBV15, the J call TRBJ1-2; D gene ambiguous. CDR1 is LNHNV and CDR2 is YYDKDF in the germline V gene (reference sequence). The CDR3 sequence is 14 residues long. Deletions cut 0 bases from V and 8 bases from J, with 13 bases between. The CDR3 loop is CATSRDLLGGGYTF. CDR3 coding DNA: TGTGCCACCAGCAGAGATCTGCTAGGCGGGGGCTACACCTTC.

This clone has more than one count but fewer than ten. The chain is built from TRBV29-1 and TRBJ1-5; D unresolved. The V end was cut by 4 bases, the J end by 4 bases, with 8 bases between. Looked up from germline, CDR1 is SQVTM and CDR2 is ANQGSEA. The CDR3 totals 12 residues. The CDR3 DNA reads as TGCAGCGTTGTTTTCGGGAATCAGCCCCAGCATTTT. This encodes CSVVFGNQPQHF. Complete variable domain (other parts from reference TRBV29-1 and TRBJ1-5): SAVISQKPSRDICQRGTSLTIQCQVDSQVTMMFWYRQQPGQSLTLIATANQGSEATYESGFVIDKFPISRPNLTFSTLTVSNMSPEDSSIYLCSVVFGNQPQHFGDGTRLSIL.

This clone has a single count. V and J are TRBV28 and TRBJ2-1; TRBD2 matches at 7 bases. Trimming removed 3 bases from V and 2 bases from J; junction bases left unmatched: 1. In germline, CDR1 is MDHEN, CDR2 SYDVKM. CDR3 size: 14 residues. The CDR3 coding sequence is TGTGCCAGCAGTTTGAGCGGGGCCTACAATGAGCAGTTCTTC. This gives the protein CASSLSGAYNEQFF.

The chain has TRBV6-6 and TRBJ2-7; D assignment may be TRBD1 or TRBD2 (7 bases each). The CDR3 extends over 15 amino acids. CDR1 MNHNY and CDR2 SVGAGI come from the germline V gene (reference sequence). V was trimmed by 5 bases and J by 3 bases, leaving 17 bases between them. The CDR3 sequence is CASSLRQGGDYEQYF. Here the CDR3 DNA reads TGTGCCAGCAGTCTCCGCCAGGGGGGGGACTACGAGCAGTACTTC.

This clone was recorded once. The chain joins TRBV7-9 to TRBJ1-1, with D possibly matching TRBD1 (5 bases). Germline assignment: CDR1 SEHNR and CDR2 FQNEAQ (reference sequence). This CDR3 spans 13 amino acids. Trimming took 5 bases from V and 3 from J, leaving 10 bases between them. In DNA, the CDR3 is TGTGCCAGCAGCCCAGGGAGTTACACTGAAGCTTTCTTT. Translation: CASSPGSYTEAFF.

The V and J genes are TRBV18 and TRBJ1-5; D is possibly TRBD1 (6 bases). The V end lost 3 bases, the J end lost 2 bases, and 8 bases lay between the germline ends. Germline lookup yields CDR1 KGHSH and CDR2 LQKENI. CDR3 length: 14 amino acids. Here the CDR3 reads CASSPGGRNQPQHF. The CDR3 coding sequence is TGTGCCAGCTCACCGGGGGGCCGCAATCAGCCCCAGCATTTT.

V and J are TRBV15 and TRBJ2-2, with no clear D. Germline V gives CDR1 LNHNV, CDR2 YYDKDF (reference sequence). With 1 base removed from V and 9 bases from J, the gap between germline ends came to 12 bases. This CDR3 comprises 14 residues. The CDR3 reads CATSRGSPAWELFF. The DNA of the CDR3 is TGTGCCACCAGCAGAGGCTCCCCGGCCTGGGAGCTGTTTTTT.

The V call is TRBV7-9, the J call TRBJ2-4; weak D call: TRBD1 (8 bases). The V gene's germline CDR1 is SEHNR and CDR2 FQNEAQ (reference sequence). Trimming shortened V by 5 bases and J by 6 bases, and 14 bases separated the two germline ends. This CDR3 is built from 14 residues. The CDR3 DNA reads as TGTGCCAGCAGCCCGGACAGGGAGGGAAACATTCAGTACTTC. Amino acid sequence: CASSPDREGNIQYF.

The V and J genes are TRBV28 and TRBJ1-5, with no clear D. Germline values: CDR1 MDHEN, CDR2 SYDVKM. The V and J ends lost 2 bases and 7 bases respectively, with 6 bases between them. CDR3 length: 12 residues. CDR3 bases: TGTGCCAGCAGTTTAGGGTGGCAGCCCCAGCATTTT. This gives the protein CASSLGWQPQHF.

The genes are TRBV28 and TRBJ1-2; D may be TRBD1 (6 bases). Trimming left V 4 bases short and J 12 bases short, with 21 bases between. Germline V CDR1 and CDR2: MDHEN, SYDVKM. The CDR3 contains 14 residues. The CDR3 region is CASSSTGNLWLDTF. CDR3 bases: TGTGCCAGCAGTTCAACAGGGAACTTATGGCTAGACACCTTC.

The chain recombines TRBV28 with TRBJ2-1, with TRBD1 as a possible D gene (5 bases). CDR3 length equals 14 residues. Germline-derived CDR1 and CDR2 are MDHEN and SYDVKM. V was cut by 2 bases and J by 2 bases, with 7 bases left in between. The CDR3: CASSLDRTYNEQFF. CDR3 nucleotide sequence: TGTGCCAGCAGTTTAGACAGAACCTACAATGAGCAGTTCTTC.

V and J are TRBV5-8 and TRBJ2-1; tentatively, D is TRBD2 (5 bases). CDR1 and CDR2 (germline): SGHTS, YDEGEE. The CDR3 is 16 residues long. The V end was cut by 1 base, the J end by 0 bases, with 11 bases between. The CDR3 loop reads CASSLYPEGSYNEQFF. CDR3 DNA: TGTGCCAGCAGCTTGTATCCCGAGGGCTCCTACAATGAGCAGTTCTTC.

This chain uses TRBV27 with TRBJ2-5, with TRBD2 identical over 12 bases. V gave up 4 bases and J gave up 5 bases; unmatched junction bases: 8. Per the germline V gene, CDR1 is MNHEY and CDR2 is SMNVEV (reference sequence). The CDR3 has 16 residues. The CDR3 DNA follows: TGTGCCAGCAGTTCTAGGGGCCTAGCGGGAGGGGAGACCCAGTACTTC. It yields the protein CASSSRGLAGGETQYF.

The V and J genes are TRBV27 and TRBJ1-5, with D maybe TRBD1 (6 bases). Trimming removed 0 bases at V and 3 bases at J, with 12 bases between. CDR1 and CDR2 (germline): MNHEY, SMNVEV (reference sequence). The CDR3 totals 16 residues. The CDR3 sequence is CASSLSWTAINQPQHF. The CDR3 nucleotides are TGTGCCAGCAGTTTATCCTGGACAGCTATCAATCAGCCCCAGCATTTT.

V and J are TRBV27 and TRBJ1-2; D possibly corresponds to TRBD1 (5 bases). CDR3 length: 14 amino acids. Per germline, CDR1 MNHEY and CDR2 SMNVEV (reference sequence). The ends were cut back, 3 bases at V and 4 bases at J, with 12 bases in the middle. In DNA form, the CDR3 reads TGTGCCAGCAGTTTTGGAGGGGTTGGCTATGGCTACACCTTC. Amino acids: CASSFGGVGYGYTF.

The chain is built from TRBV27 and TRBJ2-3; no firm D call. The V end was cut by 0 bases, the J end by 4 bases, with 2 bases between. The CDR3 runs to 12 residues. Germline-derived CDR1 and CDR2 are MNHEY and SMNVEV (reference sequence). CDR3 sequence (DNA): TGTGCCAGCAGTTTATCGTCAGATACGCAGTATTTT. Its translation: CASSLSSDTQYF.

J is TRBJ2-3 and V is TRBV6-4; TRBD2 matches at 10 bases. J was trimmed by 5 bases and V by 5 bases; bases with no gene match: 10. This CDR3 region has 16 residues. Germline assignment: CDR1 MRHNA and CDR2 SNTAGT. CDR3 region: CASSPSAGGQKDTQYF. The DNA for the CDR3 is TGTGCCAGCAGTCCCTCAGCGGGAGGGCAGAAAGATACGCAGTATTTT.